The entry below describes one TCR beta chain. CDR3 length: 14 amino acids. Under the authors' procedure: Quantification of nucleated cells was approximated via reference gene primer amplification. Clones were read by immunoSEQ multiplex PCR, and TCRdb kept only the in-frame ones, dropping some. V, J and clone size were drawn from that table, and D and trimming were deduced from the DNA. Of tens of thousands of clones in the sample, approximately 90% were seen once. The data derive from a study of blood T cell repertoires in COVID-19. At the level of the study: Whether acute or convalescent, the COVID-19 samples came from the United States, Italy and Spain. Sources were T cells, B-cell-depleted T cells, or PBMCs; the material itself was cDNA or gDNA.

This TCR came from an elderly woman with acute or convalescent COVID-19. The V call is TRBV12-1, the J call TRBJ1-5. TRBV12-1 corresponds to a pseudogene. Sequences were obtained from peripheral blood. CDR3 coding DNA: TGTGCCAGCAGCCCCGGGGGGCACAATCAGCCCCAGCATTTT. This gives the protein CASSPGGHNQPQHF.